This T cell receptor (beta chain) was identified during a study of cytomegalovirus exposure and HLA in healthy donors. Amplification used 60 Vbeta primers and 13 Jbeta primers. In the original processing: There were about 80 million unique TCR beta chains by a later count, and approximately 10 million of them were shared. The repertoire was sequenced with immunoSEQ multiplex PCR; TCRdb's copy has only in-frame clones and lacks some. V and J calls and clone size are copied from that table; D and trimming were computed from the DNA. The sample lists about 120,000 clones, approximately 80% occurring once. Unrecorded immune exposures were likely, despite nominal health at sampling. V was pared by 9 bases and J by 1 base, with 14 bases between. The CDR3 runs to 14 residues. The germline CDR1 and CDR2 sequences are LNHDA and SQIVND (reference sequence). Findings and caveats of the study: CMV serostatus was the only immune exposure information that was available.

This clone has a handful of counts. Its target is not known. Material for sequencing was PBMCs. V is TRBV19 and J is TRBJ2-3, with a weak D call TRBD1 (5 bases). The sequence came from a male donor in good health and CMV-seropositive. The CDR3 DNA sequence: TGTGCCAGCAGAGGACAAATCGGCACAGATACGCAGTATTTT. This gives the protein CASRGQIGTDTQYF. Combining the CDR3 with reference TRBV19 and TRBJ2-3 gives the whole variable domain DGGITQSPKYLFRKEGQNVTLSCEQNLNHDAMYWYRQDPGQGLRLIYYSQIVNDFQKGDIAEGYSVSREKKESFPLTVTSAQKNPTAFYLCASRGQIGTDTQYFGPGTRLTVL.